The 30 T cell receptor beta chains below all came from one sample that was sequenced in a study of T cell responses to AZD1222 COVID-19 vaccine. TCRdb's table, derived via immunoSEQ multiplex PCR, lists solely in-frame clones and lacks some. Among roughly 160,000 clones listed, about nine tenths were seen once. The sample consisted of peripheral blood, taken on day 0 of AZD1222 vaccination. These receptors all stem from an adult in good health.

This rearrangement joins TRBV7-2 to TRBJ1-5; 11 nucleotides match TRBD1. Germline-derived CDR1 and CDR2 are SGHTA and FQGNSA. V was clipped by 4 bases and J by 0 bases; unmatched bases: 5. There are 17 residues in the CDR3. For the CDR3, the DNA is TGTGCCAGCAGCTCAACGGACAGGGGGCTTAGCAATCAGCCCCAGCATTTT. Translating gives CASSSTDRGLSNQPQHF.

This clone was found once. The chain recombines TRBV11-3 with TRBJ1-2; D is uncertain. CDR1 SGHNT and CDR2 YENEEA come from the germline V gene. The V gene lost 1 base and the J gene lost 0 bases, with 6 bases spanning the gap. CDR3 length equals 14 residues. This chain's CDR3 is CASSLGGTNYGYTF. DNA for the CDR3: TGTGCCAGCAGCTTAGGGGGAACTAACTATGGCTACACCTTC.

This chain connects TRBV19 to TRBJ2-3; 7 positions agree with TRBD1. J was trimmed by 0 bases and V by 7 bases; bases with no gene match: 16. Germline V gene lookup returns CDR1 LNHDA and CDR2 SQIVND (reference sequence). There are 18 residues in the CDR3. The chain's CDR3 is CASTGRVGQPTSTDTQYF. Written as DNA, the CDR3 is TGTGCCAGTACCGGCAGGGTGGGACAGCCAACTAGCACAGATACGCAGTATTTT.

The CDR3 DNA sequence: TGTGCCAGCAGTCTGGACAGGATTTTAGGCACTGAAGCTTTCTTT. Translating gives CASSLDRILGTEAFF. The V call is TRBV6-5, the J call TRBJ1-1; 7 bases are a match to TRBD1. The CDR3 has 15 amino acids. Per the germline V gene, CDR1 is MNHEY and CDR2 is SVGAGI. The V and J ends lost 5 bases and 4 bases, in that order; junction bases with no gene match: 10.

The CDR3 here is CAIHRDTTYGYTF. The CDR3 nucleotides read TGTGCCATCCATCGGGACACAACATATGGCTACACCTTC. The chain is built from TRBV28 and TRBJ1-2, with D possibly TRBD1 on 6 matching bases. This CDR3 is built from 13 residues. The ends were cut back, 10 bases at V and 5 bases at J, with 17 bases in the middle. Germline V gene lookup returns CDR1 MDHEN and CDR2 SYDVKM.

The chain carries TRBV29-1 and TRBJ2-5, with 7 bases that match TRBD1. This CDR3 is 13 amino acids long. The germline V gene encodes CDR1 SQVTM and CDR2 ANQGSEA. J lost 6 bases, V lost 4 bases, and 8 bases had no gene match. The CDR3 sequence is CSVATGEAKTQYF. The CDR3 DNA sequence: TGCAGCGTTGCCACAGGGGAAGCGAAGACCCAGTACTTC.

The chain is built from TRBV4-1 and TRBJ2-7; D could derive from TRBD1 or TRBD2 (5 bases each). V dropped 3 bases and J dropped 4 bases, with 22 bases sitting between them. Germline loops: CDR1 MGHRA, CDR2 YSYEKL. This CDR3 spans 17 amino acids. The CDR3 protein is CASSHLPGTQGIYEQYF. CDR3 bases: TGCGCCAGCAGCCACCTTCCCGGGACCCAAGGGATTTACGAGCAGTACTTC.

In nucleotides, the CDR3 is TGTGCCAGTGGAGAGGACGCTGCGGAGACCCAGTACTTC. Translation: CASGEDAAETQYF. The chain joins TRBV7-3 to TRBJ2-5; D unresolved. The V gene's germline CDR1 is SGHTA and CDR2 FQGTGA. Trimming removed 9 bases at V and 5 bases at J, with 16 bases between. This CDR3 region has 13 residues.

The V and J genes are TRBV19 and TRBJ1-6, with 7 positions matching TRBD1. V lost 5 bases to trimming and J lost 10 bases; unmatched junction nucleotides: 11. This CDR3 is 15 amino acids long. CDR1 LNHDA and CDR2 SQIVND come from the germline V gene (reference sequence). As DNA, the CDR3 is TGTGCCAGTAGTCCCCGACAGGGAGCCCTCTCACCCCTCCACTTT. This gives the protein CASSPRQGALSPLHF. The complete variable domain, with remaining parts taken from reference TRBV19 and TRBJ1-6, reads DGGITQSPKYLFRKEGQNVTLSCEQNLNHDAMYWYRQDPGQGLRLIYYSQIVNDFQKGDIAEGYSVSREKKESFPLTVTSAQKNPTAFYLCASSPRQGALSPLHFGNGTRLTVT.

The rearrangement joins TRBV3-1 (or the pseudogene TRBV3-2) to TRBJ1-5; no reliable D call. The CDR3 contains 13 residues. V dropped 2 bases and J dropped 5 bases, with 7 bases sitting between them. The germline gives CDR1 LGHDT, CDR2 YNNKEL (reference sequence). This chain's CDR3 is CASSQSGDQPQHF. The CDR3 region has the DNA TGTGCCAGCAGCCAATCGGGAGATCAGCCCCAGCATTTT.

The rearrangement joins TRBV6-6 to TRBJ1-4; D unclear. The V and J ends lost 0 bases and 8 bases respectively, with 4 bases between them. The CDR3 runs to 12 residues. From germline, CDR1 is MNHNY and CDR2 SVGAGI (reference sequence). CDR3 coding DNA: TGTGCCAGCAGTTACTCGGGGGAAAAACTGTTTTTT. As protein: CASSYSGEKLFF.

The rearrangement joins TRBV18 to TRBJ1-2, with TRBD1 identical over 7 bases. Trimming took 4 bases from V and 6 from J; bases not matched to a gene: 5. CDR1 KGHSH and CDR2 LQKENI come from the germline V gene. The CDR3 loop spans 13 amino acids. The CDR3 DNA sequence: TGTGCCAGCTCACGAAGACAGGGAGATGGCTACACCTTC. It translates to CASSRRQGDGYTF.

The chain combines TRBV11-3 with TRBJ2-7; 10 bases match TRBD1. V trimming: 8 bases; J trimming: 2 bases; junction bases outside the gene matches: 0. The germline V gene has CDR1 SGHNT and CDR2 YENEEA. The CDR3 length is 12 residues. CDR3 amino acids: CASGTGAYEQYF. The DNA of the CDR3 is TGTGCCAGCGGGACAGGGGCCTACGAGCAGTACTTC.

V gene TRBV6-6 combines with J gene TRBJ1-5; possibly TRBD1 for D (6 bases). The V gene lost 3 bases and the J gene lost 2 bases, with 14 bases spanning the gap. The CDR3 contains 16 residues. CDR1 and CDR2 from the germline V gene are MNHNY and SVGAGI (reference sequence). In DNA form, the CDR3 reads TGTGCCAGCAGTTATCTCGGGACAAGAGGCAATCAGCCCCAGCATTTT. Amino acids: CASSYLGTRGNQPQHF.

V and J are TRBV6-5 and TRBJ1-1, with D perhaps matching TRBD1 (5 bases). V was shortened by 7 bases and J by 0 bases, with 12 bases between the two germline ends. This CDR3 contains 14 residues. Germline V lookup: CDR1 MNHEY, CDR2 SVGAGI. The CDR3, as DNA: TGTGCCAGCAAAACAGGACCCATGAACACTGAAGCTTTCTTT. This translates into CASKTGPMNTEAFF.

The V call is TRBV6-1, the J call TRBJ1-5; no clear D. V dropped 2 bases and J dropped 7 bases, with 18 bases sitting between them. This CDR3 contains 16 residues. Germline V gives CDR1 MNHNS, CDR2 SASEGT. This CDR3 is CASSEKERLIPQPQHF. The CDR3 nucleotides are TGTGCCAGCAGTGAAAAGGAGCGCTTGATACCACAGCCCCAGCATTTT.

This clone appeared a few times. This chain uses TRBV5-3 with TRBJ2-7; maybe TRBD1 (5 bases). TRBV5-3 is recorded as an ORF, its role being uncertain. This CDR3 is built from 16 residues. V was pared by 4 bases and J by 7 bases, with 24 bases between. CDR3 coding DNA: TGTGCCAGAAGCCCTGGGGCGTATTCTCACAGCGAAGAGCAGTACTTC. Amino acid sequence: CARSPGAYSHSEEQYF.

The CDR3: CASSLVLGYTF. For the CDR3, the DNA is TGTGCCAGCAGCTTGGTGTTGGGCTACACCTTC. The chain joins TRBV5-5 to TRBJ1-2; unclear D gene. The CDR3 runs 11 residues. The germline CDR1 and CDR2 sequences are SGHKS and YYEKEE (reference sequence). V was shortened by 0 bases and J by 8 bases, with 5 bases between the two germline ends.

This clone was found a few times. The rearrangement uses TRBV11-2 and TRBJ1-1, with D possibly being TRBD1 (6 bases). V was pared by 6 bases and J by 4 bases, with 15 bases between. Looked up from germline, CDR1 is SGHAT and CDR2 is FQNNGV. This CDR3 is built from 14 residues. Written as DNA, the CDR3 is TGTGCCAGCAGTAAATACAGGGCTGGCACTGAAGCTTTCTTT. Its translation: CASSKYRAGTEAFF.

The genes are TRBV7-9 and TRBJ2-3; 8 bases match TRBD1. The V and J ends lost 5 bases and 1 base, in that order; junction bases with no gene match: 5. The CDR3 runs 15 residues. Germline loops: CDR1 SEHNR, CDR2 FQNEAQ (reference sequence). This chain's CDR3 is CASSPGGLGTDTQYF. For the CDR3, the DNA is TGTGCCAGCAGCCCAGGGGGCTTGGGCACAGATACGCAGTATTTT.

The CDR3 DNA reads as TGTGCCAGCAGCCATGAGACAGGCGAGCAGTACTTC. Translated, it gives CASSHETGEQYF. This chain connects TRBV3-1 (or the pseudogene TRBV3-2) to TRBJ2-7, with a possible D match to TRBD1 (6 bases). Deletions cut 3 bases from V and 6 bases from J, with 9 bases between. The CDR3 is 12 residues long. Germline V gives CDR1 LGHDT, CDR2 YNNKEL (reference sequence).

The gene calls are TRBV2 and TRBJ1-5; 7 positions match TRBD1. CDR3 size: 16 residues. Trimming removed 8 bases from V and 0 bases from J; junction bases left unmatched: 10. In germline, CDR1 is SNHLY, CDR2 FYNNEI. The CDR3 region has the DNA TGTGCCAGCGTCCGAGGAGGGGGCTTTAGCAATCAGCCCCAGCATTTT. This gives the protein CASVRGGGFSNQPQHF.

The chain carries TRBV7-2 and TRBJ1-5, with D possibly TRBD1 on 6 matching bases. The CDR3 contains 14 residues. The germline CDR1 and CDR2 sequences are SGHTA and FQGNSA. V shed 2 bases and J shed 3 bases, with 8 bases lying between them. Written as DNA, the CDR3 is TGTGCCAGCAGCTTAACAGGGAACAATCAGCCCCAGCATTTT. Its translation is CASSLTGNNQPQHF. Variable domain in full (rest from reference TRBV7-2 and TRBJ1-5): GAGVSQSPSNKVTEKGKDVELRCDPISGHTALYWYRQSLGQGLEFLIYFQGNSAPDKSGLPSDRFSAERTGGSVSTLTIQRTQQEDSAVYLCASSLTGNNQPQHFGDGTRLSIL.

This clone was counted once. V is TRBV7-6 and J is TRBJ2-7; D perhaps matches TRBD2 (6 bases). Trimming took 4 bases from V and 2 from J, leaving 15 bases between them. The CDR3 length is 15 residues. The V gene's germline CDR1 is SGHVS and CDR2 FNYEAQ. The CDR3 reads CASSSWEAAAYEQYF. The CDR3 nucleotides read TGTGCCAGCAGCTCCTGGGAGGCGGCCGCCTACGAGCAGTACTTC.

The chain combines TRBV29-1 with TRBJ1-5, with D maybe TRBD1 (5 bases). CDR1 is SQVTM and CDR2 is ANQGSEA in the germline V gene. This CDR3 has 12 residues. V was trimmed by 7 bases and J by 1 base, leaving 8 bases between them. CDR3: CSAQGSNQPQHF. The CDR3 DNA reads as TGCAGCGCCCAGGGAAGCAATCAGCCCCAGCATTTT.

The chain uses TRBV2 and TRBJ1-3; 7 bases agree with TRBD1. The J segment lost 2 bases and the V segment lost 0 bases, leaving 10 bases of the junction unmatched. The CDR3 is made up of 18 amino acids. Germline V gene sequence: CDR1 SNHLY, CDR2 FYNNEI. Written as DNA, the CDR3 is TGTGCCAGCAGTGAAGCTAGACAGGGAGTACTTCCTGGAAACACCATATATTTT. It is translated as CASSEARQGVLPGNTIYF.

The rearrangement links TRBV9 to TRBJ1-2; 7 bases agree with TRBD1. CDR3 length equals 13 residues. Per germline, CDR1 SGDLS and CDR2 YYNGEE. Trimming removed 3 bases from V and 8 bases from J; junction bases left unmatched: 7. The CDR3 sequence is CASSAQGGWGYTF. As DNA, the CDR3 is TGTGCCAGCAGCGCTCAGGGGGGATGGGGCTACACCTTC.

For the CDR3, the DNA is TGTGCCACGCGGCCGGAAGGCAGGGGAAATCAGCCCCAGCATTTT. Translated, it gives CATRPEGRGNQPQHF. The genes are TRBV6-5 and TRBJ1-5, with D possibly matching TRBD1 (6 bases). This CDR3 is built from 15 residues. Per germline, CDR1 MNHEY and CDR2 SVGAGI. V lost 10 bases to trimming and J lost 4 bases, with 20 bases between them.

This sequence joins TRBV2 and TRBJ1-1; TRBD1 matches at 7 bases. With 5 bases clipped from V and 2 bases from J, the junction kept 11 bases outside the gene matches. The germline V gene has CDR1 SNHLY and CDR2 FYNNEI. The CDR3 length is 16 residues. CDR3 sequence: CASSLLTGTANTEAFF. CDR3 DNA: TGTGCCAGCAGTCTCCTTACGGGGACAGCCAACACTGAAGCTTTCTTT.

The V and J genes are TRBV3-1 (or the pseudogene TRBV3-2) and TRBJ1-1, with 7 bases aligning to TRBD1. This CDR3 is 16 amino acids long. Germline CDR1 and CDR2: LGHDT and YNNKEL (reference sequence). The V and J ends lost 1 base and 4 bases, in that order; junction bases with no gene match: 9. The CDR3 spells CASSQGGTVVATEAFF. The DNA for the CDR3 is TGTGCCAGCAGCCAAGGAGGGACAGTGGTTGCCACTGAAGCTTTCTTT.